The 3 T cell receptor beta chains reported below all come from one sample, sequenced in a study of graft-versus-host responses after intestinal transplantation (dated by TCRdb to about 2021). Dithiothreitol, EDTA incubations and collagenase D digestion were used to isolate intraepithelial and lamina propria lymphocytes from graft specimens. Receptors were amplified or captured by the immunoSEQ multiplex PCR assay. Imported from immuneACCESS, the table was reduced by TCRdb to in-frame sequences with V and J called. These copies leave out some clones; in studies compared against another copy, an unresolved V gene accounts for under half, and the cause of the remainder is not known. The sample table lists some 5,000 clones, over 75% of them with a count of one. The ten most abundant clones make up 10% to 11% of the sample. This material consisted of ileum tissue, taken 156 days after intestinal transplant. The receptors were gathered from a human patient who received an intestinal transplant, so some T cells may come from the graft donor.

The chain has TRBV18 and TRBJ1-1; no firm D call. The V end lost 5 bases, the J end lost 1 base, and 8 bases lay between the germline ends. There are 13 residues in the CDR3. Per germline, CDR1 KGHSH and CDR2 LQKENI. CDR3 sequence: CASSGSRNTEAFF. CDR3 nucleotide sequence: TGTGCCAGCTCAGGTTCTAGGAACACTGAAGCTTTCTTT. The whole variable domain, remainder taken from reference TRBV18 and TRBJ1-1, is NAGVMQNPRHLVRRRGQEARLRCSPMKGHSHVYWYRQLPEEGLKFMVYLQKENIIDESGMPKERFSAEFPKEGPSILRIQQVVRGDSAAYFCASSGSRNTEAFFGQGTRLTVV.

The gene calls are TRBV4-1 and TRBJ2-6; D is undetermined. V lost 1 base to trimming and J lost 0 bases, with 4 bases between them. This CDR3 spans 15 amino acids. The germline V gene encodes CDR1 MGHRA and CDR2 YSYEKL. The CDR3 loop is CASSQGHSGANVLTF. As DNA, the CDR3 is TGCGCCAGCAGCCAAGGACACTCTGGGGCCAACGTCCTGACTTTC.

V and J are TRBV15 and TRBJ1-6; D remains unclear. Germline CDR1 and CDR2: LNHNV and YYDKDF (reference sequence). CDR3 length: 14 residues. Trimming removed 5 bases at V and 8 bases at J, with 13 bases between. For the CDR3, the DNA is TGTGCCACCAGCGAACGGGCCTGGGATTCACCCCTCCACTTT. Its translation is CATSERAWDSPLHF.